The next 10 T cell receptor beta chains were all read from a single sample in a study of beta chain features in type 1 diabetes. Sequencing targeted expressed TCRB transcripts, as all isolated RNA had been reverse transcribed. Using immunoSEQ multiplex PCR, the repertoire was profiled, and TCRdb retains in-frame clones only, with some absent. This repertoire shows 110,000 or so clones, roughly 40% found once; its top ten account for roughly 0.059%. Sequenced sample: stem cell memory CD4+ T cells from blood. The receptors here all came from a woman younger than 30 in good health.

The chain combines TRBV10-3 with TRBJ2-7; no firm D call. The CDR3 runs to 13 residues. Germline CDR1 reads ENHRY; CDR2 reads SYGVKD. The V gene lost 3 bases and the J gene lost 2 bases, with 8 bases spanning the gap. CDR3 sequence reads: CAISDSVAYEQYF. CDR3 DNA: TGTGCCATCAGTGACTCGGTGGCCTACGAGCAGTACTTC.

This clone was observed a few times. V is TRBV28 and J is TRBJ2-7, with TRBD1 matching 7 bases. There are 15 residues in the CDR3. With 6 bases clipped from V and 2 bases from J, the junction kept 10 bases outside the gene matches. CDR1 MDHEN and CDR2 SYDVKM come from the germline V gene. DNA for the CDR3: TGTGCCAGCAGCCCTTCGGGACAGCTTCCCTACGAGCAGTACTTC. This gives the protein CASSPSGQLPYEQYF. The full variable domain, with the rest looked up from reference TRBV28 and TRBJ2-7, is DVKVTQSSRYLVKRTGEKVFLECVQDMDHENMFWYRQDPGLGLRLIYFSYDVKMKEKGDIPEGYSVSREKKERFSLILESASTNQTSMYLCASSPSGQLPYEQYFGPGTRLTVT.

The genes are TRBV28 and TRBJ2-7, with TRBD1 as a possible D gene (5 bases). Deletions cut 1 base from V and 11 bases from J, with 12 bases between. In germline, CDR1 is MDHEN, CDR2 SYDVKM. This CDR3 region has 12 residues. CDR3 sequence (DNA): TGTGCCAGCAGTTTATCTGCAGGGTCGGAGTACTTC. The encoded protein is CASSLSAGSEYF.

V usage is TRBV2 and J usage is TRBJ2-7; the D is unclear. This CDR3 comprises 10 residues. Deletions cut 4 bases from V and 9 bases from J, with 7 bases between. Per germline, CDR1 SNHLY and CDR2 FYNNEI. CDR3 protein: CASSGARQYF. The CDR3, as DNA: TGTGCCAGCAGTGGGGCCAGGCAGTACTTC.

V and J are TRBV4-3 and TRBJ2-2; D is unresolved. In germline, CDR1 is LGHNA, CDR2 YSLEER. This CDR3 is 14 amino acids long. The V end lost 1 base, the J end lost 4 bases, and 7 bases lay between the germline ends. The CDR3, as DNA: TGCGCCAGCAGCCAAGGCGCTAGCACCGGGGAGCTGTTTTTT. Its translation is CASSQGASTGELFF.

This chain links TRBV5-6 with TRBJ2-1; D possibly corresponds to TRBD1 (5 bases). The germline CDR1 and CDR2 sequences are SGHDT and YYEEEE. This CDR3 has 15 residues. Deletions cut 1 base from V and 9 bases from J, with 17 bases between. The CDR3 sequence is CASSLISVGAFEQFF. The CDR3 DNA sequence: TGTGCCAGCAGCTTGATTTCCGTAGGGGCGTTTGAGCAGTTCTTC.

The chain links TRBV19 to TRBJ2-5; possible D gene TRBD2, 6 bases. V was pared by 5 bases and J by 2 bases, with 9 bases between. The germline CDR1 and CDR2 sequences are LNHDA and SQIVND (reference sequence). The CDR3 is made up of 13 amino acids. CDR3 residues: CASSVGTQETQYF. The CDR3 DNA is TGTGCCAGTAGTGTGGGGACTCAAGAGACCCAGTACTTC.

This clone showed up just a few times. The chain employs TRBV4-3 and TRBJ2-3; 11 positions agree with TRBD1. The CDR3 has 16 residues. Per the germline V gene, CDR1 is LGHNA and CDR2 is YSLEER. V lost 0 bases to trimming and J lost 3 bases; unmatched junction nucleotides: 2. The CDR3 DNA reads as TGCGCCAGCAGCCAAGATCGGGACAGGGGGACAGATACGCAGTATTTT. Translating it yields CASSQDRDRGTDTQYF.

The rearrangement uses TRBV28 and TRBJ2-4; D perhaps matches TRBD1 (6 bases). Per germline, CDR1 MDHEN and CDR2 SYDVKM. With 2 bases removed from V and 6 bases from J, the gap between germline ends came to 20 bases. This CDR3 contains 17 residues. CDR3 sequence: CASSLTFGTWELNIQYF. DNA of the CDR3: TGTGCCAGCAGTTTAACATTCGGGACATGGGAGTTAAACATTCAGTACTTC.

Remarks on this clone: Relative to the germline gene, one junction end is altered; a read error may explain this. The chain recombines TRBV27 with TRBJ2-6, with 9 bases identical to TRBD1. Per the germline V gene, CDR1 is MNHEY and CDR2 is SMNVEV (reference sequence). The length of the CDR3 is 16 residues. The CDR3 coding sequence is TGTGCCAGCAGTCCACAGGGGGCGTCTGGGGCCAACGTCCTGATTTTC. This gives the protein CASSPQGASGANVLIF.